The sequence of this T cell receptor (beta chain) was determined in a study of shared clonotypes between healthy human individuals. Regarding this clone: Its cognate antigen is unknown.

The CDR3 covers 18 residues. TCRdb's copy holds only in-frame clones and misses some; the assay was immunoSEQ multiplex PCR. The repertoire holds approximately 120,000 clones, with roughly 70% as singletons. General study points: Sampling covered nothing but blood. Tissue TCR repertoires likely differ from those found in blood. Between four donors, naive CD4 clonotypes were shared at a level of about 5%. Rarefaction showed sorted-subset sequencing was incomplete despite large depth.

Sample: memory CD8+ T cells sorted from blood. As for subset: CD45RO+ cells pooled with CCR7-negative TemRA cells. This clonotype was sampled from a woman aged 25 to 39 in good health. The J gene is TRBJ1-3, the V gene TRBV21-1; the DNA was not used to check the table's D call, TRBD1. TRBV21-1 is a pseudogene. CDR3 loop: CASSPYRTGGLSGNTIYF. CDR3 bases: TGTGCCAGCAGCCCCTACCGAACAGGGGGCCTCTCTGGAAACACCATATATTTT.